Presented here are 9 T cell receptor beta chains from one specimen sequenced in a study of CD8 T cells in Susac syndrome. RNA amounts of about 0.45 to 1 ug underwent reverse transcription with random hexamers. TCRdb processed the immunoSEQ multiplex PCR reads anew with MiXCR; each CDR3 protein has one entry. The top ten hold approximately 0.13% of the sample, which has some 130,000 distinct CDR3 sequences, 90% to 95% seen once. Sequenced: CD4+ T cells from PBMCs. The receptor source for this set is a human donor with multiple sclerosis.

The chain employs TRBV7-9 and TRBJ2-7; 7 nucleotides align to TRBD2. Looked up from germline, CDR1 is SEHNR and CDR2 is FQNEAQ (reference sequence). CDR3 length: 14 residues. V shed 5 bases and J 3 bases; nucleotides not matched to a gene: 7. CDR3 coding DNA: TGTGCCAGCAGCCTCGGAGTAGCGGGCTACGAGCAGTACTTC. It codes for CASSLGVAGYEQYF.

This chain joins TRBV12-3 or TRBV12-4 and TRBJ2-5; 9 positions agree with TRBD1. The CDR3 consists of 15 residues. Trimming removed 3 bases from V and 1 base from J; junction bases left unmatched: 3. The chain's CDR3 is CASSFWTGVQETQYF. The CDR3 nucleotides read TGTGCCAGCAGTTTCTGGACAGGGGTCCAAGAGACCCAGTACTTC.

The genes are TRBV28 and TRBJ2-5, with D uncertain. CDR1 and CDR2 (germline): MDHEN, SYDVKM. CDR3 size: 14 residues. The V end lost 6 bases, the J end lost 1 base, and 12 bases lay between the germline ends. This CDR3 is CASSPPGSQETQYF. Here the CDR3 DNA reads TGTGCCAGCAGCCCCCCTGGTAGCCAAGAGACCCAGTACTTC.

This clonotype appeared once. The chain employs TRBV5-4 and TRBJ1-2; 9 bases line up with TRBD1. With 3 bases clipped from V and 3 bases from J, the junction kept 6 bases outside the gene matches. Germline CDR1 SGHNT, CDR2 YYREEE (reference sequence). The CDR3 loop spans 15 amino acids. DNA for the CDR3: TGTGCCAGCAGCTCAAGGACAGGGGCGCACTATGGCTACACCTTC. It translates to CASSSRTGAHYGYTF. Full variable domain (outside the CDR3, taken from reference TRBV5-4 and TRBJ1-2): ETGVTQSPTHLIKTRGQQVTLRCSSQSGHNTVSWYQQALGQGPQFIFQYYREEENGRGNFPPRFSGLQFPNYSSELNVNALELDDSALYLCASSSRTGAHYGYTFGSGTRLTVV.

This clonotype came up once. The chain combines TRBV20-1 with TRBJ1-2, with a tentative D call TRBD1 (5 bases). The V end lost 5 bases, the J end lost 8 bases, and 12 bases lay between the germline ends. The CDR3 covers 11 residues. Germline V gene sequence: CDR1 DFQATT, CDR2 SNEGSKA (reference sequence). DNA of the CDR3: TGCAGTGCTGGGACTGCGTGGGGCTACACCTTC. Protein: CSAGTAWGYTF.

The chain couples TRBV30 to TRBJ1-1; no reliable D call. V gave up 3 bases and J gave up 9 bases, with 11 bases separating them. Per the germline V gene, CDR1 is GTSNPN and CDR2 is SVGIG (reference sequence). CDR3 length: 11 amino acids. The CDR3 DNA is TGTGCCTGGAGCAGGACGCACCAAGCTTTCTTT. The encoded protein is CAWSRTHQAFF.

This chain uses TRBV5-1 with TRBJ1-6, with D unclear. This CDR3 is built from 16 residues. Germline assignment: CDR1 SGHRS and CDR2 YFSETQ. Trimming shortened V by 2 bases and J by 7 bases, and 16 bases separated the two germline ends. The CDR3 here is CASSFGRSDKNSPLHF. For the CDR3, the DNA is TGCGCCAGCAGCTTCGGGAGGTCCGACAAAAATTCACCCCTCCACTTT.

This sequence joins TRBV30 and TRBJ1-1, with a weak D call TRBD1 (6 bases). V gave up 2 bases and J gave up 1 base, with 11 bases separating them. The CDR3 has 14 amino acids. Germline values: CDR1 GTSNPN, CDR2 SVGIG (reference sequence). CDR3 in DNA: TGTGCCTGGAGTTCCCAGGGGTCGAACACTGAAGCTTTCTTT. Its translation is CAWSSQGSNTEAFF.

The CDR3 DNA follows: TGTGCCAGCGGCCTTTCGGGTCGGCTGGAGACCCAGTACTTC. Its translation is CASGLSGRLETQYF. J is TRBJ2-5 and V is TRBV27, with unresolved D. Trimming left V 8 bases short and J 5 bases short, with 18 bases between. Germline V gene sequence: CDR1 MNHEY, CDR2 SMNVEV (reference sequence). The CDR3 is made up of 14 amino acids.